What follows are 19 T cell receptor beta chains derived from one specimen sequenced in a study of CD8+CD57+ T cells in acquired aplastic anemia. Flow cytometry had shown expanded CD8+CD57+ cells in the patients chosen for sequencing. It was genomic DNA that served as the template for profiling TCR beta VDJ and CDR3. A single record per CDR3 protein comes from TCRdb applying MiXCR to the reads. The sample contains about 250,000 distinct CDR3 sequences, approximately 45% of which appear only once. Material: sorted CD4+, CD8+, or CD8+CD57+ T cells (not recorded which) from PBMCs. These receptors were collected from a human donor with aplastic anemia.

The chain joins TRBV5-1 to TRBJ2-1; 7 positions match TRBD1. Trimming at V came to 4 bases and at J to 4 bases, leaving 11 bases not matched to a gene. In germline, CDR1 is SGHRS, CDR2 YFSETQ. The CDR3 length is 16 residues. The CDR3 here is CASSQDRAPGYNEQFF. CDR3 nucleotide sequence: TGCGCCAGCAGCCAAGACAGGGCCCCAGGGTACAATGAGCAGTTCTTC.

Here the CDR3 DNA reads TGTGCCAGCAGCGCACCGACAGGGTTCTACGAGCAGTACTTC. Protein sequence: CASSAPTGFYEQYF. The rearrangement links TRBV7-3 to TRBJ2-7; 7 bases align to TRBD1. The length of the CDR3 is 14 residues. Germline V lookup: CDR1 SGHTA, CDR2 FQGTGA. V shed 5 bases and J 3 bases; nucleotides not matched to a gene: 7.

In the case of this clonotype: The junction shows a germline mismatch at one end, possibly a read error. The V gene is TRBV6-6, the J gene TRBJ2-7, with D perhaps TRBD2 (6 bases). Looked up from germline, CDR1 is MNHNY and CDR2 is SVGAGI (reference sequence). The CDR3 contains 13 residues. The CDR3 coding sequence is TGTGTCAGCAGACTAGACGGTACCTACGAGCAGTACTTC. Residues: CVSRLDGTYEQYF.

The sample holds many counts of this clonotype. The chain uses TRBV24-1 and TRBJ1-6; D might be TRBD1 (5 bases). Germline assignment: CDR1 KGHDR and CDR2 SFDVKD. CDR3 length: 13 residues. V gave up 7 bases and J gave up 9 bases, with 12 bases separating them. CDR3 residues: CATSVGEGSPLHF. CDR3 in DNA: TGTGCCACCAGCGTGGGGGAGGGTTCACCCCTCCACTTT.

This chain joins TRBV7-2 and TRBJ2-3; 12 nucleotides align to TRBD2. Trimming at V came to 0 bases and at J to 11 bases, leaving 18 bases not matched to a gene. Germline CDR1 is SGHTA and CDR2 is FQGNSA. The CDR3 contains 19 residues. The CDR3 nucleotides read TGTGCCAGCAGCTTAGCCCTAGCGGGGGGGCCCCGGGGGATTGGTATGCAGTATTTT. As protein: CASSLALAGGPRGIGMQYF.

This clonotype occurred once. V and J are TRBV7-9 and TRBJ1-4; D is uncertain. Germline-derived CDR1 and CDR2 are SEHNR and FQNEAQ (reference sequence). V shed 11 bases and J shed 0 bases, with 13 bases lying between them. The CDR3 is 14 residues long. The CDR3 DNA follows: TGTGCCTGGAGTTTGGAGCCAACTAATGAAAAACTGTTTTTT. Translation gives CAWSLEPTNEKLFF.

This clonotype was counted many times. The chain combines TRBV7-8 with TRBJ2-3; TRBD2 matches at 9 bases. CDR1 is SGHVS, CDR2 FQNEAQ, per germline. J gave up 5 bases and V 6 bases, and 24 bases lay outside the gene matches. The CDR3 has 20 residues. CDR3 nucleotides: TGTGCCAGCAGGGCTAGTGGAGCTAGCGGGAACCCTCGTAGGGAAGATACGCAGTATTTT. Translating it yields CASRASGASGNPRREDTQYF. Variable domain in full (rest from reference TRBV7-8 and TRBJ2-3): GAGVSQSPRYKVAKRGQDVALRCDPISGHVSLFWYQQALGQGPEFLTYFQNEAQLDKSGLPSDRFFAERPEGSVSTLKIQRTQQEDSAVYLCASRASGASGNPRREDTQYFGPGTRLTVL.

Of note for this clonotype: A much larger clone differs from this one at a single base, so this may be a read error. This chain connects TRBV5-1 to TRBJ2-7, with 8 positions matching TRBD1. The CDR3 is 16 amino acids. After removal of 4 bases from V and 3 bases from J, the junction contained 12 bases not matched to a gene. Germline values: CDR1 SGHRS, CDR2 YFSETQ. The CDR3, as DNA: TGCGCCAGCAGCGCCCTCCGGGACAGGAATCTCTACGAGCAGTACTTC. Encoded protein: CASSALRDRNLYEQYF. The variable domain in full, completed from reference TRBV5-1 and TRBJ2-7, reads KAGVTQTPRYLIKTRGQQVTLSCSPISGHRSVSWYQQTPGQGLQFLFEYFSETQRNKGNFPGRFSGRQFSNSRSEMNVSTLELGDSALYLCASSALRDRNLYEQYFGPGTRLTVT.

This clonotype appeared once. The J gene is TRBJ2-1, the V gene TRBV10-3, with D possibly being TRBD2 (6 bases). The CDR3 totals 15 residues. V gave up 10 bases and J gave up 6 bases, with 22 bases separating them. Germline values: CDR1 ENHRY, CDR2 SYGVKD. The CDR3 DNA sequence: TGTGCCAGCAGCCCTGAGCGGGTCGGATTCAATGAGCAGTTCTTC. The encoded protein is CASSPERVGFNEQFF.

The rearrangement links TRBV20-1 to TRBJ2-7, with D possibly matching TRBD2 (7 bases). This CDR3 has 14 amino acids. Germline V gives CDR1 DFQATT, CDR2 SNEGSKA (reference sequence). Trimming took 3 bases from V and 0 from J, leaving 12 bases between them. CDR3 nucleotides: TGCAGTGCTAGCGGGGGGCCCTTCTCCTACGAGCAGTACTTC. Residues: CSASGGPFSYEQYF.

This clonotype was recorded many times. This chain links TRBV20-1 with TRBJ2-3; D is uncertain. Trimming pared 3 bases from V and 4 bases from J, leaving 14 bases between. This CDR3 has 14 amino acids. Per germline, CDR1 DFQATT and CDR2 SNEGSKA (reference sequence). CDR3 sequence: CSARRRRFSDTQYF. CDR3 coding DNA: TGCAGTGCTAGGAGGAGAAGGTTCTCAGATACGCAGTATTTT.

This clonotype was seen once. This chain links TRBV7-8 with TRBJ2-5, with D perhaps assigned TRBD1 or TRBD2 (5 bases each). This CDR3 region has 14 residues. V was cut by 0 bases and J by 5 bases, with 10 bases left in between. Germline V gene lookup returns CDR1 SGHVS and CDR2 FQNEAQ. The CDR3 protein is CASSLAWGRETQYF. Written as DNA, the CDR3 is TGTGCCAGCAGCTTAGCTTGGGGACGGGAGACCCAGTACTTC.

To note about this clonotype: A single base separates this from a much larger clone, so it may be a read error. V usage is TRBV12-3 or TRBV12-4 and J usage is TRBJ2-3; 9 positions match TRBD2. This CDR3 is built from 15 residues. DNA for the CDR3: TGTGCCGGCAGTCCCCTAGCGGGAAGCACAGATACGCAGTATTTT. It is translated as CAGSPLAGSTDTQYF.

In the case of this clonotype: A read error may produce the germline difference seen at one junction end. The CDR3 bases are TGTGCCATCAGTGACCCTCCCGGGACAGCAAACACTGGAGCTCTCTTT. Translation gives CAISDPPGTANTGALF. J is TRBJ1-1 and V is TRBV10-3; the match to TRBD1 covers 7 bases. CDR1 and CDR2 (germline): ENHRY, SYGVKD. The length of the CDR3 is 16 residues.

CDR3 DNA sequence: TGCAGTGCCATTGGACAGGGGAGGAATGAAAAACTGTTTTTT. The encoded protein is CSAIGQGRNEKLFF. The chain joins TRBV20-1 to TRBJ1-4; the match to TRBD1 covers 9 bases. The CDR3 totals 14 residues. Losses at the gene ends were 6 bases for V and 5 bases for J; bases not matched to a gene: 7. CDR1 DFQATT and CDR2 SNEGSKA come from the germline V gene (reference sequence).

The chain uses TRBV20-1 and TRBJ1-1; 8 nucleotides agree with TRBD1. CDR3 length: 14 amino acids. Germline V lookup: CDR1 DFQATT, CDR2 SNEGSKA (reference sequence). Losses at the gene ends were 5 bases for V and 1 base for J; bases not matched to a gene: 6. The CDR3 coding sequence is TGCAGTGCTCCGACAGGGGATGAGAACACTGAAGCTTTCTTT. Translation: CSAPTGDENTEAFF.

This clonotype was counted many times. J is TRBJ2-7 and V is TRBV20-1, with D unresolved. Deletions cut 0 bases from V and 2 bases from J, with 14 bases between. Germline CDR1 is DFQATT and CDR2 is SNEGSKA (reference sequence). This CDR3 has 15 residues. For the CDR3, the DNA is TGCAGTGCTAGAGACCCCCGGACGGCGGCCTACGAGCAGTACTTC. Translated, it gives CSARDPRTAAYEQYF.

The sample holds many counts of this clonotype. The chain recombines TRBV20-1 with TRBJ2-5, with 7 bases aligning to TRBD1. V dropped 3 bases and J dropped 1; count of bases not matched to a gene: 5. This CDR3 spans 14 amino acids. From germline, CDR1 is DFQATT and CDR2 SNEGSKA (reference sequence). The CDR3 DNA reads TGCAGTGCTAGGGGGGACAGTAGCCAAGAGACCCAGTACTTC. It codes for CSARGDSSQETQYF.

This clonotype was counted at least ten times. V and J are TRBV11-2 and TRBJ2-7; TRBD2 aligns across 9 bases. V gave up 6 bases and J gave up 0 bases; unmatched junction bases: 6. CDR1 and CDR2 (germline): SGHAT, FQNNGV. The CDR3 is made up of 15 amino acids. DNA for the CDR3: TGTGCCAGCAGTCACGGACTAGCGAACTCCTACGAGCAGTACTTC. This codes for CASSHGLANSYEQYF.